This record covers a single TCR beta chain. The source of the sample is a study of blood T cell repertoires in COVID-19. About the study: The United States, Italy and Spain provided the acute and convalescent COVID-19 samples. PBMCs, B-cell-depleted T cells, or T cells provided the cDNA or gDNA that made up the material.

The authors' processing: Using reference gene primer amplification, nucleated cell counts were estimated. The method was immunoSEQ multiplex PCR; TCRdb's version includes in-frame clones alone and lacks a portion of them. V, J and clone size are those of that table, while D and trimming were read from the DNA. Among about 250,000 clones, about 85% were seen once, and the ten largest hold under 4%. CDR3 size: 15 residues. CDR1 is MDHEN and CDR2 is SYDVKM in the germline V gene. V lost 3 bases to trimming and J lost 0 bases; unmatched junction nucleotides: 5. This clonotype originated in a man aged 18-30 years with active or convalescent COVID-19. Sequenced sample: peripheral blood. This chain joins TRBV28 and TRBJ2-7; the match to TRBD2 covers 7 bases. CDR3 loop: CASSLGGGSSYEQYF. The CDR3 DNA is TGTGCCAGCAGTTTGGGGGGGGGAAGCTCCTACGAGCAGTACTTC.